This T cell receptor (beta chain) was captured in a study of human T cells and chemical hapten exposure. This clonotype was seen a few times. The antigen is not known. TCRdb fed the RACE reads into MiXCR, producing one record per CDR3 protein. Among nearly 95,000 distinct CDR3 sequences listed, 8% to 13% were seen once. The study, taken as a whole, reports: Alopecia in all donors means immunity may differ from healthy individuals.

Time point meaning: patch test 2, 6 weeks after DPC sensitization. Treatment reported: therapeutic diphenylcyclopropenone sensitization with weekly scalp DPC. The starting material was whole blood, obtained in connection with sensitization to the hapten diphenylcyclopropenone (DPC). The sequence came from a man aged 40-55 years with alopecia areata. Some clones in this sample may be carry-over from other donors' samples.

The CDR3 bases are TGTGCCACCCGAAGACAGGGGGCGGAAACTGAAGCTTTCTTT. It translates to CATRRQGAETEAFF. This chain links TRBV28 with TRBJ1-1; 10 bases are shared with TRBD1. The CDR3 length is 14 residues. The germline V gene encodes CDR1 MDHEN and CDR2 SYDVKM. V lost 10 bases to trimming and J lost 5 bases; unmatched junction nucleotides: 10. The complete variable domain, with remaining parts taken from reference TRBV28 and TRBJ1-1, reads DVKVTQSSRYLVKRTGEKVFLECVQDMDHENMFWYRQDPGLGLRLIYFSYDVKMKEKGDIPEGYSVSREKKERFSLILESASTNQTSMYLCATRRQGAETEAFFGQGTRLTVV.